The present T cell receptor beta chain was sequenced within a study of blood T cells in healthy people across ages (dated by TCRdb to the mid-2010s). With regard to the full study: In model experiments, roughly one uniquely barcoded TCR beta cDNA molecule per two T cells was captured by template switching. Donors of different ages were randomly distributed across sequencing lanes to avoid experimental bias. The donors were divided into four age groups: young (average around 15 years), middle-aged (approximately 39), aged (roughly 60) and long-lived (82). Using deep sequencing normalized with unique cDNA molecular identifiers, the study measured how TCR beta repertoire diversity changes with age. Using the same blood draw, the study looked at two additional independent replicas of 1 million unique cDNA reads for two donors, one aged 18 to 30 and the other aged 80 or older.

Between the V and J ends, shortened by 6 bases and 7 bases respectively, the junction contains 13 bases. Based on the germline V gene (reference sequence), the CDR1 and CDR2 sequences are LGHDT and YNNKEL. The CDR3 spans 14 residues, from the cysteine through the phenylalanine. Just the 42-base CDR3 DNA is kept, in frame starting at base 1. The full study reports these points: Estimates of total diversity based on one million sequenced T cells were regarded as lower bounds and as underestimates. Compared with the aged group, the long-lived group had more naive CD4+ T cells, fewer expanded clones and increased TCR diversity, a pattern suggesting age selection. A strong correlation was found between observed TCR beta diversity and the percentage of naive T cells measured by flow cytometry. As age increased, observed TCR beta diversity per million T cells dropped in a roughly linear way, and a significant reduction was already evident by age 40. Donor CMV infection status was unknown, potentially confounding age-related changes in expanded clonotypes. Bulk unsorted PBMC profiling prevented conclusive comparison of naive and antigen-experienced compartments.

Libraries were prepared through 5' RACE. The reads were generated on an Illumina HiSeq 2500. A second PCR of about 7 to 12 cycles was run with a J-beta primer mix and a sample-barcoded 5' primer. Each TCR beta cDNA molecule received a unique molecular identifier from a template-switch 5' adaptor carrying 12 random nucleotides. Each sample yielded at least 3 million CDR3-containing paired-end reads. The Mint cDNA synthesis kit, primed by a TRBC-specific oligonucleotide, was used to synthesize first-strand cDNA from all RNA. After uracil-DNA glycosylase treatment, a first 18-cycle PCR used universal primers M1SS and BC2_uni_R on all cDNA. The published analysis was carried out like this. Each sample was normalized by randomly selecting 1 million high-quality reads, each carrying a distinct molecular identifier. Reads with shared molecular identifiers were discarded instead of being binned into consensus sequences. MiTCR, set to a Q25 quality threshold and the strictest error-elimination algorithm, was used for CDR3 identification, clonotype clustering and error correction. Lower-bound total TCR beta diversity was estimated with a nonparametric unseen species model using Euler transformation. TCRdb took the public reads, trimmed them with fastp at Q25, ran MiXCR for clone calling and kept in-frame beta chains. Rows with one shared CDR3 protein collapse into an entry with the most common genes and DNA. None of the V and J calls come from the authors' own analysis; TCRdb made them. The sample records about 640,000 distinct CDR3 sequences, roughly 58% of which are singletons. Roughly 34% of the sample rests with the top ten.

To note about this clonotype: This receptor's antigen is unknown. Base-call qualities are not available, and no considerably larger clone is one nucleotide away.

Donors were a few dozen systemically healthy Caucasian individuals from Russia aged 6 to 90 years. Each donor gave roughly 9 milliliters of peripheral blood, drawn into EDTA-treated Vacutainer tubes. Ficoll-Paque density-gradient centrifugation was used to isolate PBMCs, with at least 6.5 million obtained per sample. Total RNA, at least 6 micrograms per sample, was extracted from PBMCs with Trizol reagent. Naive CD45RAhigh/CD27high T cell percentages were measured by flow cytometry on a PBMC aliquot from every donor. This TCR came from a man in his fifties or sixties in good health. This chain is built from TRBV3-1 and TRBJ1-6; TRBD1 is a weak D gene call, 5 bases matching. Material for sequencing was blood. The CDR3 reads CASRESRGNSPLHF. The sequenced DNA: TGTGCCAGCAGGGAGTCGAGGGGCAATTCACCCCTCCACTTT.